The rows below give T cell receptor beta chains drawn from one sample of a study of OX40 agonist ivuxolimab in advanced cancers. Profiling relied on immunoSEQ multiplex PCR, and the TCRdb table lists in-frame clones only, not all of them. Seen here are just over 90,000 clones, 90% to 95% observed once, and the top ten hold roughly 2.6%. The source was CD4+ or CD8+ T cells sorted from blood, collected in a trial of the OX40 agonist ivuxolimab. The source is an adult with an advanced solid tumor such as melanoma, head and neck, liver or kidney cancer. Both conserved end residues are part of each CDR3. D genes are given only for firm matches. Not every row has a clone size; where given, it reads once, few, many or a size class.

j_call v_call d_call clone_size cdr3_aa cdr3_nt
TRBJ2-5 TRBV2 TRBD1 NA CARRGTGKQETQYF TGTGCCCGCCGGGGGACAGGGAAACAAGAGACCCAGTACTTC
TRBJ2-7 TRBV1 NA NA CTSSRRGGQERVYEQYF TGCACCAGCAGCCGAAGAGGAGGACAGGAGAGAGTCTACGAGCAGTACTTC
TRBJ2-1 TRBV13 TRBD2 NA CSSSYPTSGHNEQFF TGTTCCAGCAGTTACCCGACTAGCGGTCACAATGAGCAGTTCTTC
TRBJ2-3 TRBV7-8 TRBD1 NA CASSPQTGVVDTQYF TGTGCCAGCAGCCCCCAGACAGGGGTCGTCGATACGCAGTATTTT
TRBJ2-5 TRBV5-1 TRBD2 NA CASSTGFSGRASETQYF TGCGCCAGCAGCACGGGGTTTAGTGGGAGGGCCAGTGAGACCCAGTACTTC
TRBJ1-5 TRBV5-6 NA NA CASSQGTVGNQPQHF TGTGCCAGCAGCCAAGGGACGGTGGGGAATCAGCCCCAGCATTTT
TRBJ1-4 TRBV6-5 NA NA CASSYGGKNEKLFF TGTGCCAGCAGTTATGGCGGAAAGAATGAAAAACTGTTTTTT
TRBJ1-1 TRBV6-5 NA NA CASSYSSAGTEAFF TGTGCCAGCAGTTACTCGTCCGCAGGCACTGAAGCTTTCTTT
TRBJ1-3 TRBV5-6 NA NA CASSLLVDSSSGNTIYF TGTGCCAGCAGCTTGTTAGTGGACTCCAGCTCTGGAAACACCATATATTTT
TRBJ1-3 TRBV7-9 TRBD1 NA CASSPTGTGIGNTIYF TGTGCCAGCAGCCCCACCGGGACAGGCATAGGAAACACCATATATTTT
TRBJ1-5 TRBV27 TRBD1 NA CASSHRDRDQPQHF TGTGCCAGCAGTCACCGGGACAGGGATCAGCCCCAGCATTTT
TRBJ1-2 TRBV13 NA once CASSYGRQERSHGYTF TGTGCCAGCAGTTATGGCCGACAGGAGAGGTCGCATGGCTACACCTTC
TRBJ2-7 TRBV5-1 TRBD2 NA CASSVASGGTYEQYF TGCGCCAGCAGCGTGGCTAGCGGGGGAACCTACGAGCAGTACTTC
TRBJ1-2 TRBV11-3 NA NA CASSLDASTGGYTF TGTGCCAGCAGCTTAGATGCCTCAACCGGGGGCTACACCTTC
TRBJ1-2 TRBV19 NA NA CASSTYGAYGYTF TGTGCCAGTAGTACCTACGGGGCCTATGGCTACACCTTC
TRBJ1-6 TRBV6-5 TRBD1 NA CASSPDRGGSPLHF TGTGCCAGCAGTCCCGACAGGGGTGGATCACCCCTCCACTTT
TRBJ2-3 TRBV9 TRBD2 NA CASSVGSGLAGADYTQYF TGTGCCAGCAGCGTAGGATCGGGGCTAGCGGGGGCGGATTATACGCAGTATTTT
TRBJ1-1 TRBV9 NA NA CASSVIGQGQNTEAFF TGTGCCAGCAGCGTAATTGGGCAGGGCCAGAACACTGAAGCTTTCTTT
TRBJ2-2 TRBV7-8 NA NA CASSLEGTGRAGELFF TGTGCCAGCAGCTTAGAGGGCACTGGGCGAGCCGGGGAGCTGTTTTTT
TRBJ1-1 TRBV12-5 NA NA CASTKLPRAEGTEAFF TGTGCTAGTACTAAACTACCCAGGGCAGAAGGGACTGAAGCTTTCTTT
TRBJ2-3 TRBV5-1 TRBD2 NA CASSLIAGGTDTQYF TGCGCCAGCAGCCTGATAGCGGGAGGCACAGATACGCAGTATTTT
TRBJ2-7 TRBV15 NA NA CATSRDRIIGTYEQYF TGTGCCACCAGCAGAGATCGGATAATAGGGACCTACGAGCAGTACTTC
TRBJ2-1 TRBV11-2 NA NA CASSLGPGPSYNEQFF TGTGCCAGCAGCTTAGGTCCAGGCCCCTCCTACAATGAGCAGTTCTTC
TRBJ2-7 TRBV6-5 TRBD2 once CASSLSGDSYEQYF TGTGCCAGCAGTTTAAGCGGGGATTCCTACGAGCAGTACTTC
TRBJ1-4 TRBV15 TRBD1 NA CATSMGRGTVEKLFF TGTGCCACCAGCATGGGAAGGGGGACAGTTGAAAAACTGTTTTTT
TRBJ2-7 TRBV4-1 NA NA CASSQVSAGPENPNYEQYF TGCGCCAGCAGCCAAGTATCTGCCGGACCAGAGAATCCCAACTACGAGCAGTACTTC
TRBJ1-1 TRBV5-8 NA NA CASSLSPVEAFF TGTGCCAGCAGCTTGAGTCCAGTTGAAGCTTTCTTT
TRBJ2-2 TRBV27 TRBD2 NA CASSLFPSGSTGELFF TGTGCCAGCAGTTTATTTCCTAGCGGGAGCACCGGGGAGCTGTTTTTT
TRBJ1-1 TRBV30 NA NA CAWSIMSPAEAFF TGTGCCTGGAGTATTATGAGTCCGGCTGAAGCTTTCTTT
TRBJ1-4 TRBV29-1 TRBD1 NA CSAAGGSTEKLFF TGCAGCGCGGCAGGGGGCTCGACGGAAAAACTGTTTTTT
TRBJ2-7 TRBV6-6 TRBD1 NA CASSYQGQAYYEQYF TGTGCCAGCAGTTACCAAGGACAGGCTTACTACGAGCAGTACTTC
TRBJ1-1 TRBV29-1 NA NA CSAGADPGTEAFF TGCAGCGCGGGGGCGGACCCGGGGACTGAAGCTTTCTTT
TRBJ1-1 TRBV28 NA NA CASSFYVGSVNTEAFF TGTGCCAGCAGTTTTTATGTGGGATCGGTGAACACTGAAGCTTTCTTT
TRBJ1-1 TRBV10-2 TRBD1 NA CASRAGGVTEAFF TGCGCCAGCAGAGCAGGGGGAGTAACTGAAGCTTTCTTT